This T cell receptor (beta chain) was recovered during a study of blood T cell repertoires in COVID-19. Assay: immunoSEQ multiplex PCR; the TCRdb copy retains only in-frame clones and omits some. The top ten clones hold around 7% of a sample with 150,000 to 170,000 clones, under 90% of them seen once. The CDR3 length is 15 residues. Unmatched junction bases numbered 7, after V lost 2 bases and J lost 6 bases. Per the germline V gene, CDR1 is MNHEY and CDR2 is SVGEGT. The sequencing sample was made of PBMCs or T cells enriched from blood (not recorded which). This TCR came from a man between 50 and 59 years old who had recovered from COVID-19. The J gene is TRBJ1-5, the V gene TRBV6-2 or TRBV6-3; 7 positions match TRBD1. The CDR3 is CASSYVDRRGQPQHF. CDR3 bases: TGTGCCAGCAGTTACGTGGACAGGAGAGGTCAGCCCCAGCATTTT.